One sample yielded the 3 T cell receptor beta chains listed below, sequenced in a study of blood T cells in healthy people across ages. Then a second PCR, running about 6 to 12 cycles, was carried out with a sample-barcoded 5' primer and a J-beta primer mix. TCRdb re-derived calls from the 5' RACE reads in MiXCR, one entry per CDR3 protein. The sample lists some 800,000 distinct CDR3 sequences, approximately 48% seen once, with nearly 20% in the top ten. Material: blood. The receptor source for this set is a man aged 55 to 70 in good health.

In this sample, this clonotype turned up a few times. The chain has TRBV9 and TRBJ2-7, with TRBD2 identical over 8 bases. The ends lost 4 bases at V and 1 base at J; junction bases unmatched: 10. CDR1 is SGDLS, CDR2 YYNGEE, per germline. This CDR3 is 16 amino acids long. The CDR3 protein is CASSPYGGAGSYEQYF. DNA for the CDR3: TGTGCCAGCAGCCCCTACGGGGGGGCGGGTTCCTACGAGCAGTACTTC.

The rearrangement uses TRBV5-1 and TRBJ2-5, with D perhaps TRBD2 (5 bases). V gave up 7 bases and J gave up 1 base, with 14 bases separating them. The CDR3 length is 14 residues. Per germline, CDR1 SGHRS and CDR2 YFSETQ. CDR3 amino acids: CASSTFRGQETQYF. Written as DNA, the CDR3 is TGCGCCAGCTCCACATTTCGGGGCCAAGAGACCCAGTACTTC.

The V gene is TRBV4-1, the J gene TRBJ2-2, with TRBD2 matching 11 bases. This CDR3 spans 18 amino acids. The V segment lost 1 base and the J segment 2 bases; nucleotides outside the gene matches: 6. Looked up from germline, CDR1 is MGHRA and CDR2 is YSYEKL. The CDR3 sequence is CASSQVSLAGGNTGELFF. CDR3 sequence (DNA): TGCGCCAGCAGCCAAGTCTCGCTAGCGGGGGGTAACACCGGGGAGCTGTTTTTT.